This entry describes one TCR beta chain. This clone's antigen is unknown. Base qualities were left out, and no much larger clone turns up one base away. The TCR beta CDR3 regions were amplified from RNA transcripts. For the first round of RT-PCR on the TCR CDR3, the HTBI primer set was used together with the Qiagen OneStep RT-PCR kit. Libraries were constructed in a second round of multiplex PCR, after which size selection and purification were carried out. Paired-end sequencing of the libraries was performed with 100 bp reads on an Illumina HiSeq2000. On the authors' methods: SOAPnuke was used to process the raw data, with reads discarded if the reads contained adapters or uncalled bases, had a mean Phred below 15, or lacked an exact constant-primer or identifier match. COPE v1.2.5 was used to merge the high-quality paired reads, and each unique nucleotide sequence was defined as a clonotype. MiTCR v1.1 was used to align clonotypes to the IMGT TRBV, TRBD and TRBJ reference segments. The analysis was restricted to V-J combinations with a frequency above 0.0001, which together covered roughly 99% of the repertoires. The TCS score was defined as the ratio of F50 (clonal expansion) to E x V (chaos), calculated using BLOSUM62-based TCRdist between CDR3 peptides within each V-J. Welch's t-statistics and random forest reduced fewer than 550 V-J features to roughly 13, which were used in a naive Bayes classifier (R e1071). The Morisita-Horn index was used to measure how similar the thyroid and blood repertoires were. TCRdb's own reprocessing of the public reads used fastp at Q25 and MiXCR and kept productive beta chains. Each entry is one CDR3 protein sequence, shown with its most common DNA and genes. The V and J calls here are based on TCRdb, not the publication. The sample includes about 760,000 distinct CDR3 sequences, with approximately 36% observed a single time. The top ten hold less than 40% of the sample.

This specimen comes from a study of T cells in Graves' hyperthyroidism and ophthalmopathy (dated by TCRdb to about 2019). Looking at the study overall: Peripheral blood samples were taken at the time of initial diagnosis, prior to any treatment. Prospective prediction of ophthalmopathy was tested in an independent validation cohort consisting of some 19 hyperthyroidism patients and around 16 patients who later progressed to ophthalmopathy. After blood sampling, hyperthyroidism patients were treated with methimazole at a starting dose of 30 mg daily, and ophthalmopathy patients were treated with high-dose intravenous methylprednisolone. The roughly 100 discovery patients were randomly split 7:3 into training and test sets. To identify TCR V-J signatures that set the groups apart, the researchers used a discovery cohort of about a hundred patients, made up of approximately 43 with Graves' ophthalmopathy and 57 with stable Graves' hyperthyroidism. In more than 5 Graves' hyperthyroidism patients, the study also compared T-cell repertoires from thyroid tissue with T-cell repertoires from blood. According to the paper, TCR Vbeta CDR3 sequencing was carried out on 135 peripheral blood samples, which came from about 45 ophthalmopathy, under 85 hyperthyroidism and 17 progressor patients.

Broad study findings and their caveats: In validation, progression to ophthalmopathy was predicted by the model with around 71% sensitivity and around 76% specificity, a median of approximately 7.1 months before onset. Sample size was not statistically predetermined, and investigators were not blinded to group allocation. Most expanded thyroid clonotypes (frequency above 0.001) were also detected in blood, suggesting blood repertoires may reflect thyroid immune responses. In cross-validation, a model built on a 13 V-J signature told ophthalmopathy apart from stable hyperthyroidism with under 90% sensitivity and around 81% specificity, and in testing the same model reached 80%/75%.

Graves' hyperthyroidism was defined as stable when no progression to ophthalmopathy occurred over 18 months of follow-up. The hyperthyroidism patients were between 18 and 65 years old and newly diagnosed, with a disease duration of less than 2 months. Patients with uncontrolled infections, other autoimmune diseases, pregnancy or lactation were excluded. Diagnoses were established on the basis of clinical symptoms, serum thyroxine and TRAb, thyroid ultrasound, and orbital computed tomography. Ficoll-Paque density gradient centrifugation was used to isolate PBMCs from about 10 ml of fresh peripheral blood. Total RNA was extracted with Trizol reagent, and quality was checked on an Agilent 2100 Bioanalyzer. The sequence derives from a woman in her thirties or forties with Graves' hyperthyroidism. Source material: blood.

The CDR3 region reads CASRLTSGTRVNTGELFF. The DNA sequence is given as TGTGCCAGCAGGCTTACCTCCGGGACTAGGGTGAACACCGGGGAGCTGTTTTTT. The rearranged segments are TRBV9 and TRBJ2-2, with 8 bases in between that match TRBD2. Germline trimming amounts to 5 bases on V and 1 base on J, with 13 as the count of junction bases outside the gene matches. Its CDR3 holds 18 amino acids, cysteine through phenylalanine. The only DNA kept is the CDR3, 54 bases in frame from the first base. According to the germline V gene, CDR1 reads SGDLS and CDR2 reads YYNGEE.